This record concerns one TCR beta chain sequence. Its antigen is not identified. The sample originates from a study of blood T cells in healthy people across ages. Study-wide findings and caveats: Researchers judged that diversity estimates from one million T cells fell short of true values. The study could not conclusively compare naive and antigen-experienced cells, given its unsorted PBMCs.

A second PCR, run for about 7 to 12 cycles, used a sample-barcoded 5' primer plus a J-beta primer mix. Template switching added a 12-random-nucleotide identifier to every cDNA molecule. A single record per CDR3 protein comes from TCRdb applying MiXCR to the 5' RACE reads. The sample holds about 1,400,000 distinct CDR3 sequences, 42% seen once. The V and J ends lost 0 bases and 7 bases, in that order; junction bases with no gene match: 6. Germline loops: CDR1 MNHEY, CDR2 SVGAGI. This CDR3 region has 15 residues. The sequence came from a young woman in good health. The genes are TRBV6-5 and TRBJ2-1; 7 bases are a match to TRBD2. Input material: blood. CDR3 protein: CASSYSRGGSNEQFF. The CDR3 DNA reads as TGTGCCAGCAGTTACTCGAGGGGCGGGAGTAATGAGCAGTTCTTC.